This TCR beta chain was identified in a study of T cells after yellow fever vaccination (dated by TCRdb to the late 2010s). With respect to the entire study: The SMART-Seq v4 Ultra Low Input RNA kit was used to prepare libraries from fractions with low cell numbers. Blood samples were taken at several timepoints before and after primary and secondary immunization, and bulk PBMC replicates and cell subsets were isolated. To follow T-cell clones before and after both primary and booster YFV17D yellow fever vaccination, bulk TCR alpha and beta repertoires underwent longitudinal sequencing. Two healthy male donors, one aged 18 to 30 and one aged 30 to 40 years, were included in the cohort. General findings and caveats noted by the study authors: The secondary T-cell response was weaker than the primary response but faster, peaking on day 5 instead of day 15. A small fraction of clonotypes showed up in both the CD4 and CD8 compartments, probably as a result of convergent recombination. Computational filtering was needed because FACS-sorted repertoires could contain abundant contaminating clonotypes from the bulk population. Most clones expanded after primary vaccination (almost 97% of CD4 and around 88% of CD8) were re-detected after the booster, suggesting that broad memory maintenance occurred. Because only a couple of donors were included in the study, the extent to which the findings can be generalized is limited.

Measured from the cysteine to the phenylalanine, the CDR3 is 14 residues long. Kept here is only the CDR3 DNA, which spans 42 bases and is read in frame from base 1. V is shortened by 0 bases, J by 10 bases, and the region joining them spans 10 bases. A few counts support this clonotype. Its specific antigen is unknown. One base away there is no much larger clone; base qualities are not given. According to the study, the label for this sample's treatment or condition signals: live attenuated yellow fever vaccine strain. Two biological replicates of bulk PBMCs were collected at each blood-draw timepoint. PBMCs were isolated from peripheral blood using a standard Ficoll-Paque protocol. TriZol was used to extract RNA from bulk PBMCs, from CD4 and CD8 fractions, and from dextramer-positive and dextramer-negative fractions. TCR cDNA was made using 5'RACE template switching, a step that added a universal primer site and unique molecular identifiers. Priming for cDNA synthesis came from both the TCR alpha and TCR beta constant segments. Library amplification used two PCR steps, and the second PCR step added sample barcodes and sequencing adapters. Sequencing of libraries was performed on Illumina HiSeq 2500 (2x100 bp) or NovaSeq (2x150 bp). The authors' pipeline ran thus. MIGEC handled demultiplexing of reads and collapsing into UMI consensus sequences, while MiXCR performed V(D)J alignment. Using edgeR on replicate PBMC samples, clonotypes were called vaccine-responding if FDR was below 0.01 and the log2 fold change was above 5 up to day 15. CD4 or CD8 identity was assigned to each bulk clonotype according to whether the clonotype was present at higher abundance in the sequenced CD4 repertoire or the sequenced CD8 repertoire. The raw public reads went through TCRdb reprocessing: fastp at Q25, MiXCR clone calling, in-frame beta chains kept. Duplicate CDR3 protein sequences are folded into a single record with the most common DNA and genes. These V and J calls rely on TCRdb rather than the paper's analysis. This sample is represented by a few hundred thousand distinct CDR3 sequences; approximately 8% of them were singletons. Roughly 15% of the sample is taken by the ten largest.

This TCR was sampled from a young man who received the YFV17D yellow fever vaccine. Here the chain combines TRBV12-3 or TRBV12-4 and TRBJ1-6; no D gene can be assigned with confidence. The material sequenced was PBMCs, taken roughly 45 days after the first yellow fever vaccination. The DNA sequence is TGTGCCAGCAGTTTAGCGTTCGGCGAATCACCCCTCCACTTT. Its product reads: CASSLAFGESPLHF.